Below, 9 T cell receptor beta chains from the same sample are listed, as sequenced in a study of shared clonotypes between healthy human individuals. TCRdb's table, derived via immunoSEQ multiplex PCR, lists solely in-frame clones and lacks some. The table has about 2 million clones, roughly 95% seen once. Sequenced material: naive CD4+ T cells sorted from blood. Sample subset: CD45RA+ positively selected. All receptors derive from a man between 18 and 35 years old in good health.

This sequence joins TRBV4-3 and TRBJ2-1, with D possibly TRBD2 on 6 matching bases. Trimming pared 0 bases from V and 9 bases from J, leaving 12 bases between. CDR1 LGHNA and CDR2 YSLEER come from the germline V gene. CDR3 length equals 14 residues. CDR3 region: CASSQDTGAAEQFF. DNA for the CDR3: TGCGCCAGCAGCCAAGATACGGGAGCGGCTGAGCAGTTCTTC.

This chain links TRBV6-1 with TRBJ1-2; no firm D call. The CDR3 is 13 amino acids. Germline CDR1 and CDR2: MNHNS and SASEGT. Trimming removed 2 bases at V and 4 bases at J, with 8 bases between. The CDR3 protein is CASSERNGYGYTF. DNA of the CDR3: TGTGCCAGCAGTGAAAGGAATGGCTATGGCTACACCTTC.

V usage is TRBV5-4 and J usage is TRBJ1-5, with D possibly matching TRBD1 (5 bases). V was pared by 4 bases and J by 0 bases, with 11 bases between. From germline, CDR1 is SGHNT and CDR2 YYREEE (reference sequence). This CDR3 has 15 amino acids. For the CDR3, the DNA is TGTGCCAGCAGCCTGCAGGGATCTAGCAATCAGCCCCAGCATTTT. Translation gives CASSLQGSSNQPQHF.

The rearrangement links TRBV18 to TRBJ2-7, with 7 bases aligning to TRBD1. The CDR3 contains 16 residues. Germline loops: CDR1 KGHSH, CDR2 LQKENI. Trimming removed 3 bases from V and 0 bases from J; junction bases left unmatched: 8. This chain's CDR3 is CASSPTGTKTSYEQYF. DNA of the CDR3: TGTGCCAGCTCACCGACAGGGACCAAGACCTCCTACGAGCAGTACTTC. Variable domain in full (rest from reference TRBV18 and TRBJ2-7): NAGVMQNPRHLVRRRGQEARLRCSPMKGHSHVYWYRQLPEEGLKFMVYLQKENIIDESGMPKERFSAEFPKEGPSILRIQQVVRGDSAAYFCASSPTGTKTSYEQYFGPGTRLTVT.

Comment on this clone: In the same sample, other DNA sequences code for this CDR3. The chain is built from TRBV2 and TRBJ1-1; D is uncertain. The CDR3 length is 13 residues. The germline V gene encodes CDR1 SNHLY and CDR2 FYNNEI. V was clipped by 1 base and J by 4 bases, with 7 bases between them. The CDR3 nucleotides read TGTGCCAGCAGTGAAGAAGTTGGCACTGAAGCTTTCTTT. Its translation: CASSEEVGTEAFF.

The rearrangement uses TRBV5-1 and TRBJ2-5; D assignment may be TRBD1 or TRBD2 (6 bases each). Germline CDR1 is SGHRS and CDR2 is YFSETQ. The CDR3 covers 15 residues. The V end was cut by 3 bases, the J end by 4 bases, with 16 bases between. The CDR3, as DNA: TGCGCCAGCAGCTCCGAGGGGGGCTCTGGAGAGACCCAGTACTTC. It encodes CASSSEGGSGETQYF.

This rearrangement joins TRBV13 to TRBJ2-3, with D uncertain. CDR1 and CDR2 from the germline V gene are PRHDT and FYEKMQ (reference sequence). V lost 5 bases to trimming and J lost 2 bases, with 14 bases between them. This CDR3 has 15 residues. The CDR3 sequence is CASSATPALTDTQYF. The CDR3 region has the DNA TGTGCCAGCAGCGCGACGCCGGCTCTCACAGATACGCAGTATTTT.

The table lists this clone with a count of one. Other nucleotide sequences from this sample produce the same CDR3. The J gene is TRBJ1-2, the V gene TRBV18; 7 nucleotides align to TRBD1. The CDR3 runs 14 residues. Germline trimming cut 3 bases from V and 3 bases from J; bases unmatched to any gene: 4. The V gene's germline CDR1 is KGHSH and CDR2 LQKENI. The CDR3 here is CASSPAGGDYGYTF. The DNA of the CDR3 is TGTGCCAGCTCACCGGCAGGGGGGGACTATGGCTACACCTTC.

Comment on this clone: Distinct nucleotide sequences in the sample also encode this CDR3. The V and J genes are TRBV7-2 and TRBJ2-5, with D perhaps matching TRBD1 or TRBD2 (5 bases each). There are 13 residues in the CDR3. Germline V gene data show CDR1 as SGHTA and CDR2 as FQGNSA. Trimming cost V 1 base and J 5 bases, with 8 bases left between them. CDR3: CASSLGGEETQYF. The CDR3 DNA reads TGTGCCAGCAGCTTAGGAGGGGAGGAGACCCAGTACTTC.